The sequence of this T cell receptor beta chain was determined in a study of shared clonotypes between healthy human individuals. Study results and caveats: Across a handful of donors, naive CD4 shared roughly 5%, naive CD8 over 3%, memory CD4 roughly 2.5%, memory CD8 0.4%.

Several immunoSEQ plates held equal portions of the genomic DNA taken from each subset. TCRdb's table, derived via immunoSEQ multiplex PCR, lists solely in-frame clones and lacks some. The sample has 330,000 or so clones; over 70% are singletons. V was pared by 7 bases and J by 5 bases, with 7 bases of the junction left unmatched. The CDR3 is 14 residues long. The germline gives CDR1 SGHRS, CDR2 YFSETQ. Concerning this clone itself: The antigen is unknown.

The receptor's source is a young man in good health. The V gene is TRBV5-1, the J gene TRBJ2-1, with 9 bases aligning to TRBD2. Sequenced material: memory CD4+ T cells sorted from blood. Subset: CD45RA-negative fraction. The CDR3 here is CASRTSVDHNEQFF. CDR3 in DNA: TGCGCCAGCCGGACTAGCGTTGACCACAATGAGCAGTTCTTC.